This T cell receptor (beta chain) is drawn from a study of breast tumors, draining lymph nodes, adjacent tissues (dated by TCRdb to 2016 to 2018). A note on the overall study: The study compared TCR beta repertoires across tumor, adjacent nontumor tissue and axillary lymph nodes from breast cancer patients. The study aimed to assess the relationships and possible T-cell exchange between tumor, surrounding tissue and draining lymph node repertoires in human breast cancer.

The paper's findings and limits, for the study overall: T-cell repertoire diversity in tumors was found to be lower than in lymph nodes but higher than in nontumor tissue, and preferential V and J gene usage was observed. The conclusion that tumor T cells originate in lymph nodes was presented as consistent with a hypothesis rather than as directly demonstrated. Tumor and nontumor tissue repertoires were significantly more similar in luminal-like than in basal-like breast cancer. A scenario in which most tumor T cells derive from the lymph node and then expand within tumor tissue was judged to be consistent with the data.

Sequencing was carried out with an Illumina HiSeq 2000. Multiplex PCR amplification was used to generate the TCR beta chain libraries. High-throughput sequencing was used to analyze the amplified TCR beta chain products. TCRdb ran its own pipeline on the public reads, namely fastp trimming at Q25 and MiXCR clone calling, and kept in-frame beta chains. CDR3 protein sequences are deduplicated, and each keeps its most common genes and DNA. The sample has around 140,000 distinct CDR3 sequences on record, approximately 20% of them singletons. Of the sample, approximately 2.7% falls within the top ten clones. This clonotype has more than one count but fewer than ten. Its specific antigen is unknown. Within one base of it there is no much larger clone, and no base qualities were kept. The lymph node samples were taken from the axillary draining lymph nodes of breast cancer patients. This sequence originates from a female donor with breast cancer. Some clones in this sample may be carry-over from other donors' samples. The sequencing input was axillary lymph node tissue.

In nucleotide form, the sequence is TGTGCCAGCTCATTCCGGGACAGGGGCCCCTACGAGCAGTACTTC. The resulting protein is CASSFRDRGPYEQYF. The rearrangement combines TRBV18 with TRBJ2-7; the central 10 bases match TRBD1. Trimming leaves V shorter by 5 bases and J shorter by 2 bases, with the junction holding 6 bases beyond the gene matches. From cysteine to phenylalanine, the CDR3 is 15 amino acids long. Left in the record is the CDR3 DNA by itself, 45 bases read in frame from the first base. CDR1 and CDR2, per the germline V gene, are KGHSH and LQKENI.